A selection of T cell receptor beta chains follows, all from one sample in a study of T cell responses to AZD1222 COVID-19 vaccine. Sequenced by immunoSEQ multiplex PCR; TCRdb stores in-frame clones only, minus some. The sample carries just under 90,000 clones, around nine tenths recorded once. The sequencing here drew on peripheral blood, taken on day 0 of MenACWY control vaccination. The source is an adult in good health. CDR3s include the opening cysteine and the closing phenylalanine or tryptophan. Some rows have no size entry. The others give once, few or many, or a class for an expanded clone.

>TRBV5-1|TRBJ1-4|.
CASSLGTGGNEKLFF
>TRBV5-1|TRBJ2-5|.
CASSGTSGQETQYF
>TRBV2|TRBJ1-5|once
CASSPGTSSNQPQHF
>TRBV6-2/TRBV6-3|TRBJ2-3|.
CASSYSTASGADTQYF
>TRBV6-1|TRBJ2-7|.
CASSEGAGPLYEQYF
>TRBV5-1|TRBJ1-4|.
CASSSGVQGEKLFF
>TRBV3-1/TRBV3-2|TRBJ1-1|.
CASSHRTGMGTEAFF
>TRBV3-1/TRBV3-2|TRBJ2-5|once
CASSQEERGPQETQYF
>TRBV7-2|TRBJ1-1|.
CASSPGTANTEAFF
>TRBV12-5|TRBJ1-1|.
CASGSTGGANTEAFF
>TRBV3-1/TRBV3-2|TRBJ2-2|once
CASSQRPNTGELFF
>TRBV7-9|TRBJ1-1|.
CASSLGWQANTEAFF
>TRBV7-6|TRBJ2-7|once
CASSSTDETGAAYEQYF